Below, 5 T cell receptor beta chains from the same sample are listed, as sequenced in a study of shared clonotypes between healthy human individuals. Cells designated naive CD8 were CD45RO-negative and were positively selected for CCR7, with terminally differentiated effector memory CD45RA+ cells excluded. Produced via immunoSEQ multiplex PCR; TCRdb's table is partial and in-frame only. This sample carries about 2.2 million clones, approximately 92% of them seen once, and the ten largest clones take about 1.7%. The sample was naive CD8+ T cells from PBMCs. The receptors derive from a man aged 18 to 35 in good health. Some clones in this sample may be carry-over from other donors' samples.

The chain joins TRBV6-6 to TRBJ1-2, with D unclear. V lost 2 bases to trimming and J lost 3 bases, with 16 bases between them. There are 16 residues in the CDR3. Per germline, CDR1 MNHNY and CDR2 SVGAGI (reference sequence). CDR3 sequence reads: CASSYPRTAEDYGYTF. The CDR3 nucleotides read TGTGCCAGCAGTTACCCCCGTACTGCGGAAGACTATGGCTACACCTTC.

The J gene is TRBJ2-7, the V gene TRBV27; D might be TRBD1 (6 bases). CDR1 and CDR2 from the germline V gene are MNHEY and SMNVEV (reference sequence). Trimming took 3 bases from V and 4 from J, leaving 13 bases between them. The CDR3 has 14 amino acids. CDR3 DNA: TGTGCCAGCAGTTTTTCAGGGGCTGCATACGAGCAGTACTTC. Encoded protein: CASSFSGAAYEQYF.

V and J are TRBV6-1 and TRBJ2-1; D may be TRBD2 (6 bases). Per germline, CDR1 MNHNS and CDR2 SASEGT. The CDR3 is made up of 14 amino acids. The V end lost 6 bases, the J end lost 2 bases, and 11 bases lay between the germline ends. The CDR3 region is CASRGGRAYNEQFF. DNA of the CDR3: TGTGCCAGCAGGGGGGGACGGGCCTACAATGAGCAGTTCTTC.

This clone was detected only once. The chain is built from TRBV7-6 and TRBJ1-4; tentatively, D is TRBD1 (6 bases). Germline CDR1 and CDR2: SGHVS and FNYEAQ. V lost 5 bases and J lost 6, with 19 bases in between. CDR3 size: 16 residues. CDR3 sequence: CASSLLPPDRDEKLFF. For the CDR3, the DNA is TGTGCCAGCAGCCTCCTACCCCCGGACAGAGATGAAAAACTGTTTTTT.

The V gene is TRBV5-1, the J gene TRBJ1-4; D call uncertain. V lost 2 bases, J lost 0 bases, and 8 bases lay in between. CDR3 length: 15 residues. Germline lookup yields CDR1 SGHRS and CDR2 YFSETQ. The CDR3 region is CASSFGEATNEKLFF. The DNA for the CDR3 is TGCGCCAGCAGCTTTGGGGAGGCAACTAATGAAAAACTGTTTTTT.